This T cell receptor (beta chain) was found in a study of CD4 T cells in relation to SARS-CoV-2 and coronaviruses listed by TCRdb under 2021. For the study in its entirety: Shared crossreactive spike epitopes were mapped to their HLA restriction using patient-derived lymphoblastoid cell lines. A different TCR-beta assay, based on Illumina, was used to sequence expansion assays from other donors in the study. The Adaptive Biotechnologies TCR-sequencing kit was used for samples from a few pre-COVID donors and for the naive versus memory experiments, whereas the other data were Illumina-based. At the level of individual TCR clonotypes, the study measured memory CD4+ T cell crossreactivity between SARS-CoV-2 spike protein and common cold coronavirus spike proteins. General conclusions and limits of the study: Small numbers of patients and of tested TCRs limited the study. Since the crossreactivity analysis centred on spike protein, crossreactivity against other viral proteins was not assessed. Naive versus memory sequencing indicated that memory recall responses, rather than primary responses primed during culture, are detected by the assay. No donor contributed both pre-pandemic and post-infection samples, which limited tracing the source of pre-existing responses. In about two thirds of donors, memory CD4+ clonotypes turned up that crossrecognized SARS-CoV-2 and at least one common cold coronavirus spike. Compared with monoreactive clones, crossreactive clones had significantly weaker SARS-CoV-2-driven expansion, a result consistent with antigenic imprinting.

This clone showed up just once. Its antigen is not yet known. No qualities accompany the bases; no much larger clone lies one base away. Measured from the cysteine to the phenylalanine, the CDR3 is 14 residues long. Of all the DNA, just the CDR3 is kept, 42 bases in frame from base 1. The germline V gene (reference sequence) provides CDR1 LNHDA and CDR2 SQIVND. A distance of 6 bases separates the germline ends of V and J, which lose 3 bases and 0 bases respectively. CD4+ T cells from unexposed donors were collected before the COVID-19 pandemic (2011-2018). Naive and memory CD4+ T cells were separated from cryopreserved PBMCs through CD4 enrichment, which was followed by EasySep naive CD4+ T cell enrichment. The leukapheresis product used for the unexposed donors was purchased from a commercial source. PBMCs were isolated from leukapheresis product or whole blood by Ficoll-Paque PLUS gradient centrifugation. PBMCs were either used fresh in the expansion assay or cryopreserved at -140 degrees C. The QIAamp Micro DNA Kit was used to extract genomic DNA from the CD4+ T cells.

Deep-resolution immunoSEQ TCR-beta sequencing was performed on DNA from uncultured naive and memory CD4+ T cells. Per the authors' processing: During preprocessing, nonproductive sequences were discarded, as were any CDR3s that did not begin with C, did not end with F or W, or were shorter than 7 amino acids. Cultured and uncultured naive and memory CD4+ repertoires were searched for previously identified spike- and CEF-reactive CDR3s. After three terminal residues were trimmed from each end, CDR3 homology was quantified as pairwise Levenshtein distance using the stringdist R package. Entries here come from immuneACCESS through TCRdb and include only in-frame sequences with V and J called. Some clones fail to appear in such tables; in the studies checked, an unresolved V gene covers under half of the shortfall, and the cause of the remainder is unknown. That table gives V, J and clone size, and the DNA gave D and trimming. The sample table contains some 70,000 clones; only one count was recorded for 80% to 95% of them. The ten largest make up 0.2% to 0.25% of the sample.

The rearrangement combines TRBV19 with TRBJ1-5, with the D gene not confidently named. The sequence derives from a human donor in good health. Material: naive CD4+ T cells from PBMCs. Explained via the paper, the cell subset or site label denotes: naive CD4+ T cells isolated by negative enrichment. CDR3 protein: CASSMGDSNQPQHF. In nucleotides, the sequence is TGTGCCAGTAGTATGGGAGATAGCAATCAGCCCCAGCATTTT.